A single sample gave rise to the 9 T cell receptor beta chains below, sequenced in a study of molecular identifiers for immune sequencing clone quantification. TCRdb re-derived calls from the PCR reads in MiXCR, one entry per CDR3 protein. The table shows about 300,000 distinct CDR3 sequences, with about 21% occurring only once. The sample was naive CD8+ T cells from blood, with Jurkat cell RNA spiked in. Subset indicated: FACS-sorted CD8+CD4-CCR7+CD45RA+ naive T cells. The source of these receptors is a human donor in good health. Some libraries in this study had Jurkat cell RNA spiked in.

This clonotype was seen repeatedly, ten times or more. V gene TRBV20-1 combines with J gene TRBJ2-7, with D possibly being TRBD1 or TRBD2 (5 bases each). This CDR3 contains 15 residues. V lost 4 bases and J 0 bases, leaving 16 bases between the germline ends. Germline CDR1 is DFQATT and CDR2 is SNEGSKA (reference sequence). The CDR3 loop is CSATVGRRSSYEQYF. Written as DNA, the CDR3 is TGCAGTGCTACGGTGGGACGGAGGAGCTCCTACGAGCAGTACTTC.

There are many counts of this clonotype. The genes are TRBV27 and TRBJ2-7; 7 bases agree with TRBD1. Germline trimming cut 5 bases from V and 6 bases from J; bases unmatched to any gene: 4. CDR1 is MNHEY, CDR2 SMNVEV, per germline (reference sequence). The CDR3 contains 12 residues. The CDR3 reads CASSPTGAEQYF. In nucleotides, the CDR3 is TGTGCCAGCAGTCCCACAGGGGCCGAGCAGTACTTC.

About this clonotype itself: A much larger clone lies a single base off, so this may be a read error. V usage is TRBV9 and J usage is TRBJ1-6, with a possible D match to TRBD1 (5 bases). V gave up 3 bases and J gave up 10 bases, with 14 bases separating them. Germline V gives CDR1 SGDLS, CDR2 YYNGEE. The CDR3 totals 14 residues. The CDR3 DNA sequence: TGTGCCAGCAGCGAGTGGGGGGGTCCCTCACCCCTCCACTTT. Its translation is CASSEWGGPSPLHF.

The J gene is TRBJ1-3, the V gene TRBV7-9; D gene ambiguous. CDR1 and CDR2 (germline): SEHNR, FQNEAQ (reference sequence). The V and J ends lost 1 base and 8 bases respectively, with 9 bases between them. The CDR3 is 13 residues long. As DNA, the CDR3 is TGTGCCAGCAGCTTAGGACATTGGGACACCATATATTTT. It is translated as CASSLGHWDTIYF.

In the case of this clonotype: Possible read error: a much larger clone is one base away. This sequence joins TRBV5-1 and TRBJ1-2; tentative D call: TRBD1 (6 bases). Germline V gene data show CDR1 as SGHRS and CDR2 as YFSETQ. The CDR3 has 14 residues. The CDR3 reads CAGSLVQGNYGYTF. In DNA, the CDR3 is TGCGCCGGCAGCTTGGTACAGGGAAACTATGGCTACACCTTC. The full variable domain, its missing parts supplied by reference TRBV5-1 and TRBJ1-2, is KAGVTQTPRYLIKTRGQQVTLSCSPISGHRSVSWYQQTPGQGLQFLFEYFSETQRNKGNFPGRFSGRQFSNSRSEMNVSTLELGDSALYLCAGSLVQGNYGYTFGSGTRLTVV.

This clonotype appeared many times. The chain recombines TRBV5-1 with TRBJ1-1; D is possibly TRBD1 (6 bases). This CDR3 is 14 amino acids long. Germline lookup yields CDR1 SGHRS and CDR2 YFSETQ. Trimming cost V 3 bases and J 1 base, with 10 bases left between them. In DNA form, the CDR3 reads TGCGCCAGCAGCTACGGACAGTCGAACACTGAAGCTTTCTTT. Translation: CASSYGQSNTEAFF.

This clonotype was picked up many times. The V and J genes are TRBV5-6 and TRBJ2-1, with a tentative D call TRBD2 (7 bases). Germline V lookup: CDR1 SGHDT, CDR2 YYEEEE. V dropped 6 bases and J dropped 8 bases, with 12 bases sitting between them. This CDR3 spans 12 amino acids. The CDR3 bases are TGTGCCAGCAACGGGGGGCTGTATGAGCAGTTCTTC. It specifies CASNGGLYEQFF.

At least ten counts were recorded for this clonotype. The V gene is TRBV5-6, the J gene TRBJ2-7; TRBD1 matches at 7 bases. Germline lookup yields CDR1 SGHDT and CDR2 YYEEEE. V lost 4 bases and J lost 0; bases outside the gene matches: 16. The CDR3 has 18 amino acids. CDR3 DNA: TGTGCCAGCAGCGTACTACCGGGACAGCTCACGAGCTCCTACGAGCAGTACTTC. It encodes CASSVLPGQLTSSYEQYF.

Ten or more counts support this clonotype. The rearrangement uses TRBV19 and TRBJ2-7; the D call may be TRBD1 or TRBD2 (5 bases each). Germline V gene sequence: CDR1 LNHDA, CDR2 SQIVND (reference sequence). Trimming left V 8 bases short and J 2 bases short, with 10 bases between. This CDR3 region has 12 residues. The chain's CDR3 is CASAGATYEQYF. Written as DNA, the CDR3 is TGTGCCAGTGCCGGGGCTACCTACGAGCAGTACTTC.